One and the same sample provided the 4 T cell receptor beta chains below, sequenced in a study of T cell repertoires in cytomegalovirus infection. For these TCRs, the target antigens are not known. TCRdb reanalysed the reads using MiXCR and keeps one entry per CDR3 protein. The sample consists of tens of thousands of distinct CDR3 sequences, 20% of them appearing once. This specimen was CD8+ T cells from cultured PBMCs, taken from culture after CMV antigen stimulation. The receptors were sampled from a human donor in good health (CMV status not recorded). Some clones in this sample may be carry-over from other donors' samples.

The J gene is TRBJ1-1, the V gene TRBV6-6; D may be TRBD1 (5 bases). In germline, CDR1 is MNHNY, CDR2 SVGAGI (reference sequence). The CDR3 covers 15 residues. V was pared by 4 bases and J by 1 base, with 13 bases between. Written as DNA, the CDR3 is TGTGCCAGCAGTTCCCCGGGACGCAGGAACACTGAAGCTTTCTTT. Amino acid sequence: CASSSPGRRNTEAFF.

V gene TRBV6-5 combines with J gene TRBJ1-1; a possible D gene is TRBD1 (5 bases). Germline CDR1 reads MNHEY; CDR2 reads SVGAGI. Trimming cost V 6 bases and J 0 bases, with 11 bases left between them. The CDR3 loop spans 14 amino acids. CDR3 in amino acids: CASSIRELNTEAFF. The CDR3 region has the DNA TGTGCCAGCAGCATCAGGGAATTGAACACTGAAGCTTTCTTT.

The DNA of the CDR3 is TGTGCCAGCAGTCCCTGGCAGGGGGCCTACAATGAGCAGTTCTTC. Translating gives CASSPWQGAYNEQFF. J is TRBJ2-1 and V is TRBV12-3 or TRBV12-4; 7 positions agree with TRBD1. The CDR3 covers 15 residues. The V and J ends lost 5 bases and 2 bases, in that order; junction bases with no gene match: 6.

This clonotype occurred a few times. The V call is TRBV7-6, the J call TRBJ1-2; 10 nucleotides match TRBD1. CDR1 and CDR2 (germline): SGHVS, FNYEAQ. Trimming at V came to 5 bases and at J to 5 bases, leaving 8 bases not matched to a gene. This CDR3 region has 15 residues. The CDR3 spells CASSEPGQGSYGYTF. CDR3 bases: TGTGCCAGCAGCGAGCCGGGACAGGGGTCTTATGGCTACACCTTC.